This TCR beta chain was identified in a study of CD8+ T cells in alopecia areata. Study-wide context: Treatment comprised oral tofacitinib, 5 to 10 mg twice daily, in treated patients. A 6-month period off drug followed tofacitinib, which lasted 6 to 18 months.

The study team obtained lesional scalp punch biopsies and peripheral blood from alopecia areata patients. Isolated RNA was reverse transcribed into cDNA used as the sequencing template. Clones were sequenced by immunoSEQ multiplex PCR, and TCRdb holds only the in-frame ones, with some missing. The table has over 150,000 clones, around three fifths seen once. Whole-study results and caveats: Clonality was higher in lesional than normal scalp, especially in alopecia totalis/universalis.

Germline lookup yields CDR1 GTSNPN and CDR2 SVGIG (reference sequence). The CDR3 has 16 amino acids. The ends lost 8 bases at V and 2 bases at J; junction bases unmatched: 5. Notes on this clone: Its antigen is as yet unknown.

The sample here was CD4+ T cells sorted from blood, taken at week 0. This TCR derives from a human donor with alopecia areata. V gene TRBV30 combines with J gene TRBJ2-6, with 14 nucleotides matching TRBD2. CDR3 protein: CARMTSGGAGANVLTF. The CDR3 nucleotides read TGTGCCCGCATGACTAGCGGGGGGGCTGGGGCCAACGTCCTGACTTTC.